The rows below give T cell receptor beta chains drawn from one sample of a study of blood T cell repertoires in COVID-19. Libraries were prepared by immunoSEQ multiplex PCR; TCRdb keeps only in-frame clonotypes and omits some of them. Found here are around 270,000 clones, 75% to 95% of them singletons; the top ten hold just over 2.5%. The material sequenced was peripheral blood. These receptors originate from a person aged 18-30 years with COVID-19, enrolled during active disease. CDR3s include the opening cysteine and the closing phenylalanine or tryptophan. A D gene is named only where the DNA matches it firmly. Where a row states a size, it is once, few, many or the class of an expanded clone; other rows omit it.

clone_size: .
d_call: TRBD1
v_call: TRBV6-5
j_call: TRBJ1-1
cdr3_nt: TGTGCCAGCAGTTACTCGATACGGACAGGGGCCGGAGAAGCTTTCTTT
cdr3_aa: CASSYSIRTGAGEAFF

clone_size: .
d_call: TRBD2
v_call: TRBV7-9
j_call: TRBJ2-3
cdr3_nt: TGTGCCAGCAGCTTAGTGGGAGGGCTAGCGGGAGCGACGCCAGATACGCAGTATTTT
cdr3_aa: CASSLVGGLAGATPDTQYF

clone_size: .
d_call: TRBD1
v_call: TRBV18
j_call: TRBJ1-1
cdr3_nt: TGTGCCAGCTCCCCCGGACAGGGTATGAACACTGAAGCTTTCTTT
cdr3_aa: CASSPGQGMNTEAFF

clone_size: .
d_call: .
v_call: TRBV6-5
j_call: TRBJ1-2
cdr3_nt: TGTGCCAGCAGTTACCGTGCAGGGGATCCCTATGGCTACACCTTC
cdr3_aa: CASSYRAGDPYGYTF

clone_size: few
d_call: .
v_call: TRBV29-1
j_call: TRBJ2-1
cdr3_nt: TGCAGCGCCGGACCCTCCGGGAAAGCCGACAATGAGCAGTTCTTC
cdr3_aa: CSAGPSGKADNEQFF

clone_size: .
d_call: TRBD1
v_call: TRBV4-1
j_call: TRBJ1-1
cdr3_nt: TGCGCCAGCAGCCAATTCGACAGGGCGAACACTGAAGCTTTCTTT
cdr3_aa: CASSQFDRANTEAFF

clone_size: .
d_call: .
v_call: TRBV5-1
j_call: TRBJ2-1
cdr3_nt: TGCGCCAGCAGCTTGGAAGACACCACCTACAATGAGCAGTTCTTC
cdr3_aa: CASSLEDTTYNEQFF

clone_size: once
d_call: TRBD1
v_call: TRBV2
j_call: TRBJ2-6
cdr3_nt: TGTGCCAGCAGGACAGGGGACACCTCTGGGGCCAACGTCCTGACTTTC
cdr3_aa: CASRTGDTSGANVLTF

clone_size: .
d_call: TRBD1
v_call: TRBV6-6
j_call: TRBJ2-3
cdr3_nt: TGTGCCAGCAGCGACGGACAGGGGTACACAGATACGCAGTATTTT
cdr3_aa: CASSDGQGYTDTQYF

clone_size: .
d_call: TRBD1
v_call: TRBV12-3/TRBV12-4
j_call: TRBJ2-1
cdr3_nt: TGTGCCAGCAGTTTGGGACAGGAGCAGTTCTTC
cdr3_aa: CASSLGQEQFF

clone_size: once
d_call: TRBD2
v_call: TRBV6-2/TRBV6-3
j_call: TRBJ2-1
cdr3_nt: TGTGCCAGCAGTTACAATGGGGACTTAGCGGGGCATAATGAGCAGTTCTTC
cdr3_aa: CASSYNGDLAGHNEQFF

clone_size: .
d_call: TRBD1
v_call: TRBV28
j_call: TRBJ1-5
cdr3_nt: TGTGCCAGCAGATCGATGGACAGGGGAGGCAATCAGCCCCAGCATTTT
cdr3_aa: CASRSMDRGGNQPQHF

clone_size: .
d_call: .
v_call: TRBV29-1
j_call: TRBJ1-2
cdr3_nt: TGCAGCTTCGACAGTCCCCTCTATGGCTACACCTTC
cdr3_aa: CSFDSPLYGYTF

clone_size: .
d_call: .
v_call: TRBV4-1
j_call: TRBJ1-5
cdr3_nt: TGCGCCAGCAGCCAAGCATCGACAGGTCACAATCAGCCCCAGCATTTT
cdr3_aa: CASSQASTGHNQPQHF

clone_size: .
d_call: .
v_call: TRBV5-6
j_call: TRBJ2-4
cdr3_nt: TGTGCCAGCAGCTATTCAGGGGCAAGGAACATTCAGTACTTC
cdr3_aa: CASSYSGARNIQYF

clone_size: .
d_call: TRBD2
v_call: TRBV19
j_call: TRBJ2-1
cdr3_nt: TGTGCCAGTAGTACTCGGACTAGCAATGAGCAGTTCTTC
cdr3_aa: CASSTRTSNEQFF

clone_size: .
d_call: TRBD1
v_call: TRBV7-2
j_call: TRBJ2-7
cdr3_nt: TGTGCCAGCAGCTCCTTCGGGGACAGGGGGACTAACGCCGCCTACGAGCAGTACTTC
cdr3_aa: CASSSFGDRGTNAAYEQYF

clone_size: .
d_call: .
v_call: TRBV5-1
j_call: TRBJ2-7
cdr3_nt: TGCGCCAGCAGCTTGGTAAACGAGCAGTACTTC
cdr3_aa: CASSLVNEQYF

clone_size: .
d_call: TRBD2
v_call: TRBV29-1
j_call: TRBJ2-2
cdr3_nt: TGCAGCGCCGAAGGGCTAGCGGGAGGGCCTCGTAGCGGGGAGCTGTTTTTT
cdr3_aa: CSAEGLAGGPRSGELFF

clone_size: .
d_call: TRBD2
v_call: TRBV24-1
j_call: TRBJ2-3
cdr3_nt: TGTGCCACCAGTGATTTGGGACTAGCGCAGTATTTT
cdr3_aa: CATSDLGLAQYF

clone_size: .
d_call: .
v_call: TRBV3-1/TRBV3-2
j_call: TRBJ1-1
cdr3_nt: TGTGCCAGCAGCCAAATTTCAGGGTACGAATCTGAAGCTTTCTTT
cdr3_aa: CASSQISGYESEAFF

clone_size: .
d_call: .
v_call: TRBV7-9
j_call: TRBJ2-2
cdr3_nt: TGTGCCAGCAGCCCACAGGATTCCGGGGAGCTGTTTTTT
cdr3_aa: CASSPQDSGELFF